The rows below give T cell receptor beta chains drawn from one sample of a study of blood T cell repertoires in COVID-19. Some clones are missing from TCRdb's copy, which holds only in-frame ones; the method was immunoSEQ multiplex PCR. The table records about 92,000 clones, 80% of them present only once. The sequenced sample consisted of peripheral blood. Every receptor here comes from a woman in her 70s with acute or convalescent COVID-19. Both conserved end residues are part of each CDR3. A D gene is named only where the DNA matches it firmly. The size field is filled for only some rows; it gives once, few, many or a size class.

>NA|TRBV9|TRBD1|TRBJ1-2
CASSVGTGGGYTF
TGTGCCAGCAGCGTAGGGACAGGGGGAGGCTACACCTTC
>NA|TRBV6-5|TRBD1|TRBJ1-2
CASSPTGDGYGYTF
TGTGCCAGCAGTCCCACAGGGGATGGGTATGGCTACACCTTC
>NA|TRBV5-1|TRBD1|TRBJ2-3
CASSLGGQASTDTQYF
TGCGCCAGCAGCTTGGGTGGACAGGCTAGCACAGATACGCAGTATTTT
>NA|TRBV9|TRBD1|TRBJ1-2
CASSVVQGGGYTF
TGTGCCAGCAGCGTAGTCCAGGGGGGTGGCTACACCTTC
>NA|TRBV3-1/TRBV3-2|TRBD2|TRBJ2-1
CASSPRVVAGASYNEQFF
TGTGCCAGCAGTCCCCGGGTGGTAGCGGGAGCCTCCTACAATGAGCAGTTCTTC
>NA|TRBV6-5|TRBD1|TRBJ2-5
CASSSRTGGGRETQYF
TGTGCCAGCAGTTCGCGAACAGGGGGCGGGCGGGAGACCCAGTACTTC
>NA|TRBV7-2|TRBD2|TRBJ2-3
CASSLGGRAPWTDTQYF
TGTGCCAGCAGCTTGGGTGGGAGGGCCCCTTGGACAGATACGCAGTATTTT
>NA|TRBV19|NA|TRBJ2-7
CASSRFHGSSYEQYF
TGTGCCAGTAGTAGGTTTCACGGGAGCTCCTACGAGCAGTACTTC
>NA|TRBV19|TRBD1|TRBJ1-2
CASSIFGTASNYGYTF
TGTGCCAGTAGTATCTTCGGGACAGCTTCTAACTATGGCTACACCTTC
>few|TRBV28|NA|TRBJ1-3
CASSLSGVGNTIYF
TGTGCCAGCAGTTTATCAGGGGTTGGAAACACCATATATTTT
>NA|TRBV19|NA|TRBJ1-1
CASSIDKSQAFF
TGTGCCAGTAGTATAGATAAATCCCAAGCTTTCTTT
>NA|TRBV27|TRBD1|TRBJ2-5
CASSPRGPGPQETQYF
TGTGCCAGCAGTCCCAGGGGGCCAGGCCCTCAAGAGACCCAGTACTTC
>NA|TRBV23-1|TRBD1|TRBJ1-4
CASSIILFRGVGEKLFF
TGCGCCAGCAGCATTATCTTGTTCAGGGGGGTGGGTGAAAAACTGTTTTTT
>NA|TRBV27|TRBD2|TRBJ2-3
CASSFSSGGTDTQYF
TGTGCCAGCAGTTTTTCCAGCGGGGGCACAGATACGCAGTATTTT
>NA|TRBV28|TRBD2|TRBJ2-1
CASSLTAGGYNEQFF
TGTGCCAGCAGTTTAACGGCGGGGGGGTACAATGAGCAGTTCTTC
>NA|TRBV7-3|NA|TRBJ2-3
CASSLMGGGTDTQYF
TGTGCCAGCAGCTTAATGGGCGGGGGCACAGATACGCAGTATTTT
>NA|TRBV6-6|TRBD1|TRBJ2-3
CASSYPDRADTQYF
TGTGCCAGCAGTTACCCGGACAGGGCAGATACGCAGTATTTT
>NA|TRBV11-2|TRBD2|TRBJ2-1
CASSYGLALDEQFF
TGTGCCAGCAGCTACGGACTAGCTTTGGATGAGCAGTTCTTC
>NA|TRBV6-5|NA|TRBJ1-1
CASSLLPRAEAFF
TGTGCCAGCAGTCTTTTGCCCAGGGCTGAAGCTTTCTTT
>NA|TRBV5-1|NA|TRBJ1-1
CASSFSVNTEAFF
TGCGCCAGCAGCTTCAGCGTGAACACTGAAGCTTTCTTT
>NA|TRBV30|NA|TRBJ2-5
CAWSASSKETQYF
TGTGCCTGGAGCGCTTCTAGCAAAGAGACCCAGTACTTC
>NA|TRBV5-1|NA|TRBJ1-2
CASSLDRLRGYTF
TGCGCCAGCAGCTTGGACAGACTAAGGGGCTACACCTTC
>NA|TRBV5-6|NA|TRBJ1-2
CASSLAQVGDVYGYTF
TGTGCCAGCAGCTTGGCACAGGTCGGAGACGTTTATGGCTACACCTTC
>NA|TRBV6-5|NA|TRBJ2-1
CASSIPRVEQFF
TGTGCCAGCAGTATCCCCAGGGTTGAGCAGTTCTTC
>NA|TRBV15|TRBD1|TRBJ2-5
CATTRDRGLETQYF
TGTGCCACCACCCGGGACAGAGGTCTAGAGACCCAGTACTTC
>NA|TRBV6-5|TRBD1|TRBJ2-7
CASRKTGGSGEQYF
TGTGCCAGCAGGAAAACAGGGGGCTCTGGGGAGCAGTACTTC
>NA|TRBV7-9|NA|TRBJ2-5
CASSLVRNQETQYF
TGTGCCAGCAGCTTAGTTCGTAACCAAGAGACCCAGTACTTC
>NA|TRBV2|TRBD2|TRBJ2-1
CASSPGGAGVDEQFF
TGTGCCAGCAGCCCTGGAGGAGCGGGAGTCGATGAGCAGTTCTTC
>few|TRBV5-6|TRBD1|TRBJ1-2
CASSFKIWTGYGGYTF
TGTGCCAGCAGCTTCAAGATCTGGACAGGGTATGGTGGCTACACCTTC
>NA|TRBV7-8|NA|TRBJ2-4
CASSLDSFSGKNIQYF
TGTGCCAGCAGCCTAGACAGTTTTAGCGGAAAAAACATTCAGTACTTC
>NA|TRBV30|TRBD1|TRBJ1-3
CAWSVKGGATGNTIYF
TGTGCCTGGAGTGTAAAAGGGGGCGCCACCGGAAACACCATATATTTT
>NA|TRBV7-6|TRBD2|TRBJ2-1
CASSTGTSGSNEQFF
TGTGCCAGCAGCACCGGGACTAGCGGATCCAATGAGCAGTTCTTC
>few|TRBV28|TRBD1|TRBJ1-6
CASRVRQGPSPLHF
TGTGCCAGCAGGGTGAGACAGGGACCCTCACCCCTCCACTTT
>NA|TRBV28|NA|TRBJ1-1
CASNSRGRAFF
TGTGCCAGCAACTCCAGAGGGCGAGCTTTCTTT
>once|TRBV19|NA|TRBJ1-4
CASSPLGGIGEKLFF
TGTGCCAGTAGTCCCCTAGGGGGTATTGGTGAAAAACTGTTTTTT
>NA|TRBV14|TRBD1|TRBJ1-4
CASSQAQGTLEKLFF
TGTGCCAGCAGCCAAGCACAGGGGACGTTGGAAAAACTGTTTTTT
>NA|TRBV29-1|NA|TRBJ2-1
CSVALHEQFF
TGCAGCGTTGCTCTCCATGAGCAGTTCTTC
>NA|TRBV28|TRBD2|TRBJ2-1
CASSLGLGDNEQFF
TGTGCCAGCAGTTTAGGACTAGGGGACAATGAGCAGTTCTTC
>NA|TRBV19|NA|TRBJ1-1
CASSMPGGGNTEAFF
TGTGCCAGTAGTATGCCGGGGGGGGGAAACACTGAAGCTTTCTTT
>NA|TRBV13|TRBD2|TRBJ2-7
CASSLVGRNNYEQYF
TGTGCCAGCAGCTTAGTCGGGAGGAATAACTACGAGCAGTACTTC
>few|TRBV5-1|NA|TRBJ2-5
CASSLRASVQETQYF
TGCGCCAGCAGCTTGAGGGCTAGCGTCCAAGAGACCCAGTACTTC
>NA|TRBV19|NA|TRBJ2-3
CASSIRQGGDTQYF
TGTGCCAGTAGTATACGTCAGGGTGGAGATACGCAGTATTTT
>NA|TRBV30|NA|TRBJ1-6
CAWTQGINSPLHF
TGTGCCTGGACCCAGGGGATTAATTCACCCCTCCACTTT
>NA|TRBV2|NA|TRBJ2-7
CASRSGVMYEQYF
TGTGCCAGCAGGTCAGGGGTCATGTACGAGCAGTACTTC
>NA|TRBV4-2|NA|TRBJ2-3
CASSHRDTQYF
TGTGCCAGCAGCCATCGGGATACGCAGTATTTT
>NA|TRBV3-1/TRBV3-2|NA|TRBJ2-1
CASSLFGVDYEQFF
TGTGCCAGCAGCCTTTTCGGGGTCGATTATGAGCAGTTCTTC
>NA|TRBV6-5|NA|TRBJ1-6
CASTLGGGSNSPLHF
TGTGCCAGCACTCTAGGGGGGGGATCCAATTCACCCCTCCACTTT
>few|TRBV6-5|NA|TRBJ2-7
CASSYGGGRHYEQYF
TGTGCCAGCAGTTACGGAGGAGGACGGCATTACGAGCAGTACTTC
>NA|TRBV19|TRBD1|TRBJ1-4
CASSSRQGASEKLFF
TGTGCCAGTAGTTCAAGACAGGGGGCGAGTGAAAAACTGTTTTTT
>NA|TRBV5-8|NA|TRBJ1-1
CASSLGLRGNTEAFF
TGTGCCAGCAGCTTGGGCCTCAGGGGGAACACTGAAGCTTTCTTT
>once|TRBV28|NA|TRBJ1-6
CASSLSAGMQGNSPLHF
TGTGCCAGCAGTTTAAGCGCGGGGATGCAGGGAAATTCACCCCTCCACTTT
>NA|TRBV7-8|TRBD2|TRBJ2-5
CASSWGLAGVAGETQYF
TGTGCCAGCAGCTGGGGACTAGCGGGAGTTGCCGGAGAGACCCAGTACTTC
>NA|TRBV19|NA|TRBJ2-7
CASSIGLNYEQYF
TGTGCCAGTAGTATCGGACTGAACTACGAGCAGTACTTC
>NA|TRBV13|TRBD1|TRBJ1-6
CASSFRTGEVSPLHF
TGTGCCAGCAGCTTCCGGACAGGGGAAGTTTCACCCCTCCACTTT
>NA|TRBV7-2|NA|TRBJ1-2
CASSQDSLYGYTF
TGTGCCAGCAGCCAAGACAGCCTCTATGGCTACACCTTC
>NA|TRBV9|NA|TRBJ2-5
CASSVANAGWLYETQYF
TGTGCCAGCAGCGTAGCTAACGCAGGGTGGCTGTATGAGACCCAGTACTTC
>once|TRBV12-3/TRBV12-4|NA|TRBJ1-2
CASSLQGQGGYTF
TGTGCCAGCAGTTTACAGGGGCAGGGAGGCTACACCTTC
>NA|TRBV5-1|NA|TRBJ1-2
CASNPRGGQDGYTF
TGCGCCAGTAATCCCCGGGGGGGGCAAGACGGCTACACCTTC
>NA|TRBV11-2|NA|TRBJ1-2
CASSLGGFYGYTF
TGTGCCAGCAGCTTAGGCGGCTTCTATGGCTACACCTTC